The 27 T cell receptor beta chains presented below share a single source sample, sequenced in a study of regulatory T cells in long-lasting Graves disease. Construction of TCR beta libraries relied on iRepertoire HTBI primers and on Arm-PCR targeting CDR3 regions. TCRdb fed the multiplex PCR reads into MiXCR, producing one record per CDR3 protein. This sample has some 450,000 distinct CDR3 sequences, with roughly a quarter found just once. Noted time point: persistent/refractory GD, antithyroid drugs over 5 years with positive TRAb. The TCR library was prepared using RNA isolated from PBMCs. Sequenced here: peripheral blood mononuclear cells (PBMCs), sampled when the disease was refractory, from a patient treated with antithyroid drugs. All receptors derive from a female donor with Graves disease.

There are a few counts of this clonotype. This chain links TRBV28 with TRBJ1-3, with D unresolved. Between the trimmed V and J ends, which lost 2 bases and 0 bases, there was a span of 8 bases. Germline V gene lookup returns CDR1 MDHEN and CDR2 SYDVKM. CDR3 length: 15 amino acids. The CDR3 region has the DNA TGTGCCAGCAGTTTACCGCCAGGCTCTGGAAACACCATATATTTT. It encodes CASSLPPGSGNTIYF.

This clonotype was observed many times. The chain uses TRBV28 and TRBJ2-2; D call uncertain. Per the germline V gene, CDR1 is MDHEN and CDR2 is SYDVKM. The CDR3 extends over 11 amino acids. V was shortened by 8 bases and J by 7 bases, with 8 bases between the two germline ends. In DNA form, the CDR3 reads TGTGCCAGCGTCTTTGGCGGGGAGCTGTTTTTT. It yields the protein CASVFGGELFF. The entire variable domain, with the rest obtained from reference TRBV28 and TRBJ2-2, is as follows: DVKVTQSSRYLVKRTGEKVFLECVQDMDHENMFWYRQDPGLGLRLIYFSYDVKMKEKGDIPEGYSVSREKKERFSLILESASTNQTSMYLCASVFGGELFFGEGSRLTVL.

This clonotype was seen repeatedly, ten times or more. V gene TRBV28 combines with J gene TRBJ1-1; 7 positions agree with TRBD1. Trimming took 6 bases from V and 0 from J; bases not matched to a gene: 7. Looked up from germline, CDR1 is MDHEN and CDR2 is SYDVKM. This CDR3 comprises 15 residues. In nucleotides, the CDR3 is TGTGCCAGCAGACCGCCGGGACAGCTGAACACTGAAGCTTTCTTT. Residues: CASRPPGQLNTEAFF.

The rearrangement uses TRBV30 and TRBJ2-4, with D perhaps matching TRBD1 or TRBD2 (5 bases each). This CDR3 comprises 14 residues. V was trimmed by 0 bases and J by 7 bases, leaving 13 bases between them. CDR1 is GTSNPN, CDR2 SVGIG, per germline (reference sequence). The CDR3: CAWSVKRDLNIQYF. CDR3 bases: TGTGCCTGGAGTGTAAAACGGGACCTCAACATTCAGTACTTC. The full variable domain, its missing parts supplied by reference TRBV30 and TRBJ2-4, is SQTIHQWPATLVQPVGSPLSLECTVEGTSNPNLYWYRQAAGRGLQLLFYSVGIGQISSEVPQNLSASRPQDRQFILSSKKLLLSDSGFYLCAWSVKRDLNIQYFGAGTRLSVL.

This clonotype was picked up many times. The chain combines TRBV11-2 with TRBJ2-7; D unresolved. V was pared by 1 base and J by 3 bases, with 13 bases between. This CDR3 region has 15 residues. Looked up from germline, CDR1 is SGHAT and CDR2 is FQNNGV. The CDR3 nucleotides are TGTGCCAGCAGCTTAGGGAAAGGGTTTGGCTACGAGCAGTACTTC. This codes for CASSLGKGFGYEQYF.

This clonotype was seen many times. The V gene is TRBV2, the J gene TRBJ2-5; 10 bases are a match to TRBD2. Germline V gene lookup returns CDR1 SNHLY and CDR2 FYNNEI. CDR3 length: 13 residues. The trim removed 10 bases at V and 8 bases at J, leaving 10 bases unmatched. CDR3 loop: CATRGLAGETQYF. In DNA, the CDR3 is TGTGCCACTAGGGGTCTAGCGGGAGAAACCCAGTACTTC. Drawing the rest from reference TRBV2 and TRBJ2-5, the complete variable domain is EPEVTQTPSHQVTQMGQEVILRCVPISNHLYFYWYRQILGQKVEFLVSFYNNEISEKSEIFDDQFSVERPDGSNFTLKIRSTKLEDSAMYFCATRGLAGETQYFGPGTRLLVL.

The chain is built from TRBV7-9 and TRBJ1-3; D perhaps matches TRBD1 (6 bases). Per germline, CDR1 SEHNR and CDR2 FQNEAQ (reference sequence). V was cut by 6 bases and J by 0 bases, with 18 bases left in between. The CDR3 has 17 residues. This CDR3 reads CASRGSAPGDSGNTIYF. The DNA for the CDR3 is TGTGCCAGCAGAGGGAGCGCACCAGGGGACTCTGGAAACACCATATATTTT. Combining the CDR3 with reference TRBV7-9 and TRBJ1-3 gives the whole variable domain DTGVSQNPRHKITKRGQNVTFRCDPISEHNRLYWYRQTLGQGPEFLTYFQNEAQLEKSRLLSDRFSAERPKGSFSTLEIQRTEQGDSAMYLCASRGSAPGDSGNTIYFGEGSWLTVV.

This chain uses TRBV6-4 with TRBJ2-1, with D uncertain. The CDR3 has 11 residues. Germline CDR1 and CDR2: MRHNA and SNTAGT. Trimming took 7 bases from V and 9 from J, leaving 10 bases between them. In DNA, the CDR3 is TGTGCCAGCACCAGTCTTAGTGAGCAGTTCTTC. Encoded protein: CASTSLSEQFF.

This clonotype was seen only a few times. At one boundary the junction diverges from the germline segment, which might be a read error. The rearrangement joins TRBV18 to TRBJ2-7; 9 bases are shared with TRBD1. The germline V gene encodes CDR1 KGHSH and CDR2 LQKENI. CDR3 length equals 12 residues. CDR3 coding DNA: TGTGCCAGCTCACCGGACAGGGGCCAATTGCACTTC. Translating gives CASSPDRGQLHF.

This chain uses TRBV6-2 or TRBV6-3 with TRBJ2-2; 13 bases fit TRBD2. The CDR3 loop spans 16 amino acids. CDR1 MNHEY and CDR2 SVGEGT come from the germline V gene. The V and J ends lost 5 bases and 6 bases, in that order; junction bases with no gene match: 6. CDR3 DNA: TGTGCCAGCAGTAGCATTGGACTAGCGGGAGCCGGGGAGCTGTTTTTT. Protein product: CASSSIGLAGAGELFF.

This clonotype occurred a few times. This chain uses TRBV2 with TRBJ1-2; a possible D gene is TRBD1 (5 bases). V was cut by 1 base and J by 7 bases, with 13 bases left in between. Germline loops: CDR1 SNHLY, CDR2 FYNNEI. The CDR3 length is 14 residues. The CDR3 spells CASSEGGYASGYTF. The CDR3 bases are TGTGCCAGCAGTGAAGGGGGGTACGCTTCTGGCTACACCTTC.

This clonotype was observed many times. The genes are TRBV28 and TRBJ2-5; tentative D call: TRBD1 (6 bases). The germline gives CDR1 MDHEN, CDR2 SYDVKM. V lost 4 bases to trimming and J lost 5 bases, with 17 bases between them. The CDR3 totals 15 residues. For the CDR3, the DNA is TGTGCCAGCAGTTCACATACAGGGATTCGGGAGACCCAGTACTTC. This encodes CASSSHTGIRETQYF.

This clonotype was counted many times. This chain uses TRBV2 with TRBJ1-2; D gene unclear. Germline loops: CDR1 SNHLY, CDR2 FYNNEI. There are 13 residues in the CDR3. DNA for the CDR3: TGTTCAAAGCGGAGGAACAGTGCCGAGGGCTACACCTTC. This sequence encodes CSKRRNSAEGYTF.

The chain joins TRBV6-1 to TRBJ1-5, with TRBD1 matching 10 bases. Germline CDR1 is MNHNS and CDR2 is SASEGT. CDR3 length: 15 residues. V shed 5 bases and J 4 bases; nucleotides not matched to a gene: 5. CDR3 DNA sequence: TGTGCCAGCAGTAAACCGGGACAGGGGAATCAGCCCCAGCATTTT. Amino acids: CASSKPGQGNQPQHF.

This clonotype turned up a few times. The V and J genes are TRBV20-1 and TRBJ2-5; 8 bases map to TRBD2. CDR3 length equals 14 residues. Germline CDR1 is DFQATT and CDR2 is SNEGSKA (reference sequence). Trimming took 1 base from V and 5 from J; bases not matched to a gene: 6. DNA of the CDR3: TGCAGTGCTAGAGCGGACGGGAGGGGGGAGACCCAGTACTTC. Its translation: CSARADGRGETQYF.

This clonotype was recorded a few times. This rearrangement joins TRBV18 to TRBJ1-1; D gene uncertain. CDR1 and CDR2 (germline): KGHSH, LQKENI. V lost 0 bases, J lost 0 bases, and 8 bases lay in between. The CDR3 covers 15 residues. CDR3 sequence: CASSPPITMNTEAFF. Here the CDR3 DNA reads TGTGCCAGCTCACCACCGATCACCATGAACACTGAAGCTTTCTTT.

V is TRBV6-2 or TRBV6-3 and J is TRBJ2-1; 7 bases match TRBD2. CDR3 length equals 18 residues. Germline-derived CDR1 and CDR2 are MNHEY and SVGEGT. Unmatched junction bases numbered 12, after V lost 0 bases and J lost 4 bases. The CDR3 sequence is CASSYSRASGPMYNEQFF. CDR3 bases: TGTGCCAGCAGTTACTCTAGGGCTAGCGGACCTATGTACAATGAGCAGTTCTTC.

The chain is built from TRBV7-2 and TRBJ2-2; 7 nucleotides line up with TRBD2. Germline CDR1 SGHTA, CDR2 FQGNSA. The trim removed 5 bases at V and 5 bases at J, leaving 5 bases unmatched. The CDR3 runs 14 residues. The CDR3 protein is CASSPVGGTGELFF. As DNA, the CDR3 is TGTGCCAGCAGCCCCGTCGGGGGGACCGGGGAGCTGTTTTTT.

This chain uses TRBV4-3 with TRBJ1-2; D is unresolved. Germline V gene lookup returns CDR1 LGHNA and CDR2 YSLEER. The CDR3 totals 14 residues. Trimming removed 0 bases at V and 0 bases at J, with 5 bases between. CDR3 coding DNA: TGCGCCAGCAGCCAAGAGAACTCTAACTATGGCTACACCTTC. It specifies CASSQENSNYGYTF.

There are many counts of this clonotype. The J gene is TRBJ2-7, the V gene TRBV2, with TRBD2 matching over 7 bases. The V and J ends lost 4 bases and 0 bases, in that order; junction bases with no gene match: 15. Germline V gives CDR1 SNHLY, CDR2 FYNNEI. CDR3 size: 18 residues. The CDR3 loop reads CASSAPGLAEDISYEQYF. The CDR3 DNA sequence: TGTGCCAGCAGTGCCCCTGGCCTAGCGGAAGATATCTCCTACGAGCAGTACTTC.

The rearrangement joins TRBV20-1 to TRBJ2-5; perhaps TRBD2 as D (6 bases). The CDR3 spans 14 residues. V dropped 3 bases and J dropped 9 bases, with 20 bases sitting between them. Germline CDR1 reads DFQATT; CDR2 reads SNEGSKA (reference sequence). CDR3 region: CSARGGSSAVAQYF. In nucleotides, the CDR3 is TGCAGTGCTAGGGGGGGTTCGTCCGCGGTGGCCCAGTACTTC.

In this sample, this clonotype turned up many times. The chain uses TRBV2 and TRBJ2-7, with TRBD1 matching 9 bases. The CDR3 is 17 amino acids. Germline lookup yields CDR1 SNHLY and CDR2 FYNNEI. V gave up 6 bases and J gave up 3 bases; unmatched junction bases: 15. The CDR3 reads CASSPMAPGTGFYEQYF. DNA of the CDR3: TGTGCCAGCAGCCCTATGGCCCCCGGGACAGGGTTCTACGAGCAGTACTTC.

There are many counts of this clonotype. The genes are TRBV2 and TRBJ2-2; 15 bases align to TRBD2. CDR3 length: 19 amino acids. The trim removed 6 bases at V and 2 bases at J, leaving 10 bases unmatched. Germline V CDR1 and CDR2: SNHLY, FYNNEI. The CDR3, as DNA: TGTGCCAGCAGCCAGTCTGCGGGACTAGCGGGAGGCAACACCGGGGAGCTGTTTTTT. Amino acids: CASSQSAGLAGGNTGELFF.

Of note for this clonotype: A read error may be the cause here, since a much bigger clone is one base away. CDR3 in amino acids: CASSSGTGWFF. Written as DNA, the CDR3 is TGTGCCAGCAGCTCCGGGACAGGGTGGTTCTTC. V usage is TRBV2 and J usage is TRBJ2-1; 9 bases align to TRBD1. Germline V gene lookup returns CDR1 SNHLY and CDR2 FYNNEI. The trim removed 6 bases at V and 15 bases at J, leaving 6 bases unmatched. The CDR3 loop spans 11 amino acids.

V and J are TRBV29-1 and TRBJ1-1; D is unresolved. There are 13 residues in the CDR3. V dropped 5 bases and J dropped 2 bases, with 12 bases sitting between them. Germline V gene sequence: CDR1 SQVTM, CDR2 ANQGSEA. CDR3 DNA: TGCAGCGTTCTCAGTTGGGTTAACACTGAAGCTTTCTTT. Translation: CSVLSWVNTEAFF.

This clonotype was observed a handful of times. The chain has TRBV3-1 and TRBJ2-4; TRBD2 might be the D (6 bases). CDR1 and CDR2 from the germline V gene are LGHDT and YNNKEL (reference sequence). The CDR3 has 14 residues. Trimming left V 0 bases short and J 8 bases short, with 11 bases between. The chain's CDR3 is CASSQEGGRDIQYF. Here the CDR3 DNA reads TGTGCCAGCAGCCAAGAGGGAGGCAGAGACATTCAGTACTTC.

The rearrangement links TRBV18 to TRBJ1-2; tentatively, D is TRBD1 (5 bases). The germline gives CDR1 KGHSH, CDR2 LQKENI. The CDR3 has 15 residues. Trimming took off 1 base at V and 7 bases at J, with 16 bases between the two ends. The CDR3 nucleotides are TGTGCCAGCTCACCACGGGGGACGGATCTCCCTGGCTACACCTTC. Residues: CASSPRGTDLPGYTF.